The 16 T cell receptor beta chains in this list originate from one sample, sequenced in a study of OX40 agonist ivuxolimab in advanced cancers. Assay: immunoSEQ multiplex PCR; the TCRdb copy retains only in-frame clones and omits some. The top ten clones hold around 0.78% of a sample with fewer than 100,000 clones, 86% of them seen once. Sequences were derived from CD4+ or CD8+ T cells sorted from blood, sampled in a trial of the OX40 agonist ivuxolimab. These receptors were taken from an adult with an advanced solid tumor such as melanoma, head and neck, liver or kidney cancer.

On this clone: A much larger clone differs by one base, so this may be a read error. The genes are TRBV2 and TRBJ1-1, with 7 bases fitting TRBD1. V dropped 4 bases and J dropped 1; count of bases not matched to a gene: 3. Germline V lookup: CDR1 SNHLY, CDR2 FYNNEI. The CDR3 extends over 14 amino acids. CDR3 DNA: TGTGCCAGCAGTGCGGGACAGACGAACACTGAAGCTTTCTTT. It encodes CASSAGQTNTEAFF.

The sample holds one count of this clone. The gene calls are TRBV6-5 and TRBJ2-3; tentative D call: TRBD1 (6 bases). The V and J ends lost 6 bases and 0 bases respectively, with 10 bases between them. CDR3 size: 14 residues. Germline CDR1 and CDR2: MNHEY and SVGAGI. CDR3 amino acids: CASSDRWSTDTQYF. CDR3 in DNA: TGTGCCAGCAGCGACAGGTGGAGCACAGATACGCAGTATTTT.

The rearrangement uses TRBV11-2 and TRBJ2-3; TRBD2 is a possible D gene (5 bases). CDR1 and CDR2 (germline): SGHAT, FQNNGV. The V end lost 7 bases, the J end lost 4 bases, and 12 bases lay between the germline ends. The CDR3 runs to 13 residues. As DNA, the CDR3 is TGTGCCAGCACCACCCACGGGGCAGATACGCAGTATTTT. It is translated as CASTTHGADTQYF.

V is TRBV11-2 and J is TRBJ2-7; TRBD1 matches 8 bases. CDR1 is SGHAT, CDR2 FQNNGV, per germline. The CDR3 is made up of 14 amino acids. Trimming at V came to 0 bases and at J to 5 bases, leaving 3 bases not matched to a gene. The CDR3 DNA reads TGTGCCAGCAGCTTAGACAGGGGGCTCGACGAGCAGTACTTC. Translated, it gives CASSLDRGLDEQYF.

The chain has TRBV28 and TRBJ1-2, with 7 bases that match TRBD1. This CDR3 has 14 amino acids. Trimming took 3 bases from V and 3 from J; bases not matched to a gene: 4. Germline V gives CDR1 MDHEN, CDR2 SYDVKM. CDR3 nucleotides: TGTGCCAGCAGTTTTACAGGGGTCCACTATGGCTACACCTTC. Protein product: CASSFTGVHYGYTF.

The chain couples TRBV11-1 to TRBJ1-1; no definite D call. Germline V gene lookup returns CDR1 SGHAT and CDR2 FQDESV (reference sequence). CDR3 length: 15 residues. Trimming pared 1 base from V and 6 bases from J, leaving 15 bases between. The CDR3 loop reads CASSLDPVNHAEAFF. The CDR3 region has the DNA TGTGCCAGCAGCTTAGATCCAGTTAATCACGCTGAAGCTTTCTTT.

The V gene is TRBV11-3, the J gene TRBJ2-7, with a tentative D call TRBD2 (5 bases). Germline-derived CDR1 and CDR2 are SGHNT and YENEEA. Trimming cost V 1 base and J 0 bases, with 13 bases left between them. This CDR3 is built from 16 residues. This CDR3 is CASSLAFGSDSYEQYF. CDR3 DNA sequence: TGTGCCAGCAGCTTAGCTTTTGGTAGCGACTCCTACGAGCAGTACTTC.

The chain couples TRBV29-1 to TRBJ2-5, with 12 bases identical to TRBD2. Germline values: CDR1 SQVTM, CDR2 ANQGSEA. V gave up 6 bases and J gave up 4 bases; unmatched junction bases: 3. The CDR3 loop spans 13 amino acids. CDR3 bases: TGCAGCGTGGAGACTAGCGGGAGAGAGACCCAGTACTTC. Translated: CSVETSGRETQYF.

The chain recombines TRBV25-1 with TRBJ2-1, with 8 bases identical to TRBD1. Trimming took 5 bases from V and 7 from J; bases not matched to a gene: 4. The CDR3 is 13 amino acids. CDR1 is MGHDK, CDR2 SYGVNS, per germline. In DNA, the CDR3 is TGTGCCAGCAGTAGGCAGGGGGCTAATGAGCAGTTCTTC. As protein: CASSRQGANEQFF.

V gene TRBV18 combines with J gene TRBJ1-3; D gene uncertain. CDR1 KGHSH and CDR2 LQKENI come from the germline V gene. Trimming pared 6 bases from V and 2 bases from J, leaving 11 bases between. The CDR3 runs 14 residues. CDR3 DNA: TGTGCCAGCTCTCAACCGTTCGCTGGAAACACCATATATTTT. This encodes CASSQPFAGNTIYF.

V and J are TRBV6-5 and TRBJ2-1; no firm D call. V lost 0 bases, J lost 9 bases, and 9 bases lay in between. The germline gives CDR1 MNHEY, CDR2 SVGAGI. The CDR3 runs 13 residues. CDR3 DNA: TGTGCCAGCAGTTACTCCAAGGGTACTGAGCAGTTCTTC. Protein: CASSYSKGTEQFF.

The rearrangement links TRBV7-2 to TRBJ2-5; D gene unclear. Germline CDR1 SGHTA, CDR2 FQGNSA. The CDR3 consists of 14 residues. V lost 1 base and J 7 bases, leaving 13 bases between the germline ends. The CDR3 is CASSLDVLGGTQYF. CDR3 sequence (DNA): TGTGCCAGCAGCTTAGACGTCCTCGGTGGGACCCAGTACTTC.

The chain recombines TRBV7-9 with TRBJ1-2; tentative D call: TRBD1 (6 bases). CDR1 and CDR2 (germline): SEHNR, FQNEAQ (reference sequence). V lost 3 bases and J 4 bases, leaving 9 bases between the germline ends. The CDR3 runs 13 residues. The CDR3 DNA follows: TGTGCCAGCAGCTTGATACAGGGCTATGGCTACACCTTC. This translates into CASSLIQGYGYTF.

The chain uses TRBV5-1 and TRBJ1-1; 9 bases match TRBD1. The CDR3 has 16 residues. The J segment lost 2 bases and the V segment lost 4 bases, leaving 9 bases of the junction unmatched. Per the germline V gene, CDR1 is SGHRS and CDR2 is YFSETQ. CDR3: CASSPGPGQGNTEAFF. The CDR3 nucleotides read TGCGCCAGCAGCCCCGGGCCGGGACAGGGAAACACTGAAGCTTTCTTT.

This rearrangement joins TRBV5-1 to TRBJ2-4; 8 nucleotides line up with TRBD1. Germline CDR1 is SGHRS and CDR2 is YFSETQ. The CDR3 sequence is 16 residues long. After removal of 5 bases from V and 4 bases from J, the junction contained 11 bases not matched to a gene. The CDR3 loop is CASSLGVGTGKNIQYF. CDR3 bases: TGCGCCAGCAGTCTTGGTGTGGGGACAGGAAAAAACATTCAGTACTTC.

The gene calls are TRBV11-2 and TRBJ2-7; 12 nucleotides align to TRBD2. The V gene end was trimmed by 1 base and the J gene end by 4 bases; junction bases not matched to a gene: 2. Germline loops: CDR1 SGHAT, CDR2 FQNNGV. The CDR3 length is 15 residues. This chain's CDR3 is CASSLAGTSGYEQYF. The CDR3 region has the DNA TGTGCCAGCAGCTTAGCTGGGACTAGCGGGTACGAGCAGTACTTC.